Each of the 31 T cell receptor beta chains below was sequenced from the same sample in a study of blood T cell repertoires in COVID-19. The data were produced by immunoSEQ multiplex PCR, yet TCRdb's version contains in-frame clones alone and is incomplete. The sample consists of about 350,000 clones, over 70% of them appearing once. Input material: peripheral blood. The source is a woman aged 50 to 65 with COVID-19, enrolled during active disease.

The chain couples TRBV7-2 to TRBJ1-1, with D possibly matching TRBD1 (5 bases). The V end was cut by 1 base, the J end by 0 bases, with 9 bases between. Per germline, CDR1 SGHTA and CDR2 FQGNSA. There are 15 residues in the CDR3. The CDR3, as DNA: TGTGCCAGCAGCTTAGGGGGCAGCCTGAACACTGAAGCTTTCTTT. As protein: CASSLGGSLNTEAFF. The variable domain in full, with the rest retrieved from reference TRBV7-2 and TRBJ1-1, is GAGVSQSPSNKVTEKGKDVELRCDPISGHTALYWYRQSLGQGLEFLIYFQGNSAPDKSGLPSDRFSAERTGGSVSTLTIQRTQQEDSAVYLCASSLGGSLNTEAFFGQGTRLTVV.

The chain employs TRBV5-1 and TRBJ2-1; 10 positions agree with TRBD2. This CDR3 spans 15 amino acids. The V segment lost 1 base and the J segment 4 bases; nucleotides outside the gene matches: 2. Germline values: CDR1 SGHRS, CDR2 YFSETQ. CDR3 loop: CASSLLAGEYNEQFF. The CDR3 region has the DNA TGCGCCAGCAGCTTGCTAGCGGGAGAGTACAATGAGCAGTTCTTC.

The rearrangement joins TRBV6-7 to TRBJ2-5, with TRBD1 matching 8 bases. TRBV6-7 is identified as an open reading frame with a role that is uncertain. The length of the CDR3 is 16 residues. The trim removed 10 bases at V and 4 bases at J, leaving 17 bases unmatched. The CDR3 protein is CAILTRTGHWIETQYF. In nucleotides, the CDR3 is TGTGCCATCTTGACTAGGACAGGGCATTGGATAGAGACCCAGTACTTC.

This sequence joins TRBV30 and TRBJ1-5, with a weak D call TRBD1 (6 bases). V lost 1 base and J lost 7, with 17 bases in between. CDR3 length: 15 residues. Germline assignment: CDR1 GTSNPN and CDR2 SVGIG (reference sequence). This chain's CDR3 is CAWSGKSGVYQPQHF. CDR3 DNA sequence: TGTGCCTGGAGTGGAAAATCAGGGGTATACCAGCCCCAGCATTTT.

The genes are TRBV6-5 and TRBJ1-1; possible D gene TRBD1, 5 bases. V lost 3 bases to trimming and J lost 4 bases, with 15 bases between them. Germline V gene sequence: CDR1 MNHEY, CDR2 SVGAGI. This CDR3 contains 15 residues. Written as DNA, the CDR3 is TGTGCCAGCAGTTATAGCGGGGGTGTCGGCACTGAAGCTTTCTTT. Translated: CASSYSGGVGTEAFF.

The rearrangement uses TRBV27 and TRBJ2-7; 8 nucleotides align to TRBD1. J lost 4 bases, V lost 0 bases, and 11 bases had no gene match. Germline V gene sequence: CDR1 MNHEY, CDR2 SMNVEV (reference sequence). The CDR3 covers 17 residues. CDR3 sequence: CASSLSIPGTGLYEQYF. Written as DNA, the CDR3 is TGTGCCAGCAGTTTATCTATCCCCGGGACAGGTTTATACGAGCAGTACTTC.

The chain carries TRBV24-1 and TRBJ2-1; possible D gene TRBD2, 6 bases. CDR1 is KGHDR, CDR2 SFDVKD, per germline. The ends were cut back, 5 bases at V and 10 bases at J, with 23 bases in the middle. The CDR3 has 16 residues. The CDR3 nucleotides read TGTGCCACCAGTGGGAGACGGGAGCCCCGATCAGGGGAGCAGTTCTTC. This translates into CATSGRREPRSGEQFF.

The chain employs TRBV3-1 (or the pseudogene TRBV3-2) and TRBJ2-7, with 12 bases lining up with TRBD1. The V segment lost 2 bases and the J segment 6 bases; nucleotides outside the gene matches: 11. Germline CDR1 is LGHDT and CDR2 is YNNKEL (reference sequence). CDR3 size: 17 residues. The DNA of the CDR3 is TGTGCCAGCAGCCAACACCCCCCGGGACAGGGGGCGGCCGAGCAGTACTTC. This encodes CASSQHPPGQGAAEQYF.

This clone has only one observation. V and J are TRBV6-5 and TRBJ1-4; 12 bases are shared with TRBD1. The CDR3 runs to 13 residues. Germline V gene data show CDR1 as MNHEY and CDR2 as SVGAGI. Losses at the gene ends were 6 bases for V and 7 bases for J; bases not matched to a gene: 0. The CDR3 nucleotides are TGTGCCAGCAGGGGACAGGGGGCTGAAAAACTGTTTTTT. This encodes CASRGQGAEKLFF.

The chain uses TRBV12-5 and TRBJ2-2; no definite D call. CDR3 size: 14 residues. Per germline, CDR1 LGHNT and CDR2 FRNRAP. With 1 base removed from V and 7 bases from J, the gap between germline ends came to 10 bases. The CDR3: CASGLGSSVGELFF. In nucleotides, the CDR3 is TGTGCTAGTGGTTTGGGGTCCTCGGTCGGGGAGCTGTTTTTT.

The chain recombines TRBV12-5 with TRBJ2-2; TRBD2 agrees at 7 bases. The V gene end was trimmed by 2 bases and the J gene end by 6 bases; junction bases not matched to a gene: 3. The CDR3 is 14 amino acids. From germline, CDR1 is LGHNT and CDR2 FRNRAP. The DNA of the CDR3 is TGTGCTAGTGGTTTGCGCGGGAGTGCCGGGGAGCTGTTTTTT. Its translation: CASGLRGSAGELFF.

This clone has more than one count but fewer than ten. V is TRBV7-2 and J is TRBJ2-5; 11 bases are a match to TRBD2. CDR1 and CDR2 from the germline V gene are SGHTA and FQGNSA. The junction had 2 bases not matched to a gene; V was cut back by 3 bases and J by 5 bases. This CDR3 has 14 residues. The CDR3 reads CASSFSSGGETQYF. The CDR3 DNA reads TGTGCCAGCAGCTTTTCTAGCGGGGGGGAGACCCAGTACTTC.

V usage is TRBV4-2 and J usage is TRBJ2-1, with D perhaps TRBD2 (6 bases). V gave up 1 base and J gave up 7 bases, with 23 bases separating them. Per the germline V gene, CDR1 is LGHNA and CDR2 is YNFKEQ. This CDR3 is 18 amino acids long. CDR3 nucleotides: TGTGCCAGCAGCCAAGTAAAAGGTCTGGAGGGCCAAGGAAATGAGCAGTTCTTC. Its translation: CASSQVKGLEGQGNEQFF.

The gene calls are TRBV3-1 (or the pseudogene TRBV3-2) and TRBJ1-4; D may be TRBD1 (5 bases). Trimming pared 8 bases from V and 3 bases from J, leaving 13 bases between. Germline CDR1 reads LGHDT; CDR2 reads YNNKEL (reference sequence). CDR3 length: 14 residues. The chain's CDR3 is CASGGWGANEKLFF. CDR3 nucleotides: TGTGCCAGCGGGGGGTGGGGAGCTAATGAAAAACTGTTTTTT.

The chain employs TRBV10-3 and TRBJ2-7; 10 bases agree with TRBD1. CDR3 length: 14 amino acids. Trimming took 2 bases from V and 5 from J; bases not matched to a gene: 3. CDR1 is ENHRY, CDR2 SYGVKD, per germline. CDR3: CAISEGTGVNEQYF. The CDR3 DNA reads TGTGCCATCAGTGAGGGGACAGGGGTCAACGAGCAGTACTTC.

In its sample, this clone was seen once. The chain uses TRBV5-1 and TRBJ2-3; D may be TRBD2 (5 bases). From germline, CDR1 is SGHRS and CDR2 YFSETQ. The CDR3 is made up of 14 amino acids. Trimming took off 1 base at V and 2 bases at J, with 8 bases between the two ends. Here the CDR3 DNA reads TGCGCCAGCAGCTTGTATAGCGCCACAGATACGCAGTATTTT. Encoded protein: CASSLYSATDTQYF.

V and J are TRBV19 and TRBJ2-1, with 7 positions matching TRBD2. The V segment lost 1 base and the J segment 0 bases; nucleotides outside the gene matches: 12. Germline V gene data show CDR1 as LNHDA and CDR2 as SQIVND (reference sequence). This CDR3 contains 19 residues. The chain's CDR3 is CASSIGGTGGWSSYNEQFF. The CDR3 region has the DNA TGTGCCAGTAGTATAGGTGGGACGGGAGGTTGGAGCTCCTACAATGAGCAGTTCTTC.

This rearrangement joins TRBV3-1 (or the pseudogene TRBV3-2) to TRBJ2-2; 8 bases are shared with TRBD2. CDR1 is LGHDT, CDR2 YNNKEL, per germline (reference sequence). This CDR3 region has 15 residues. V lost 3 bases and J lost 4; bases outside the gene matches: 4. Here the CDR3 reads CASSQLAGSTGELFF. Here the CDR3 DNA reads TGTGCCAGCAGCCAGCTAGCGGGCTCCACCGGGGAGCTGTTTTTT.

The table lists this clone with a count of one. The genes are TRBV6-5 and TRBJ1-2, with 11 positions matching TRBD1. The V gene end was trimmed by 4 bases and the J gene end by 8 bases; junction bases not matched to a gene: 12. This CDR3 region has 16 residues. Germline V gene sequence: CDR1 MNHEY, CDR2 SVGAGI. CDR3 DNA: TGTGCCAGCAGTTCCATCGGACAGGGGGCATTTTTGGGCTACACCTTC. It yields the protein CASSSIGQGAFLGYTF.

This clone appeared a single time. V usage is TRBV11-2 and J usage is TRBJ2-1; maybe TRBD2 (6 bases). CDR1 and CDR2 (germline): SGHAT, FQNNGV. The CDR3 totals 13 residues. Trimming shortened V by 5 bases and J by 5 bases, and 10 bases separated the two germline ends. CDR3 nucleotides: TGTGCCAGCAGCGTGGGACTCGACAATGAGCAGTTCTTC. It is translated as CASSVGLDNEQFF. Together with reference TRBV11-2 and TRBJ2-1, the CDR3 gives the full variable domain: EAGVAQSPRYKIIEKRQSVAFWCNPISGHATLYWYQQILGQGPKLLIQFQNNGVVDDSQLPKDRFSAERLKGVDSTLKIQPAKLEDSAVYLCASSVGLDNEQFFGPGTRLTVL.

The chain recombines TRBV6-5 with TRBJ1-2; no reliable D call. Per the germline V gene, CDR1 is MNHEY and CDR2 is SVGAGI. This CDR3 has 15 amino acids. V was pared by 5 bases and J by 4 bases, with 17 bases between. The CDR3 is CASSLANLAFYGYTF. In nucleotides, the CDR3 is TGTGCCAGCAGTCTAGCTAATCTAGCATTCTATGGCTACACCTTC.

The V and J genes are TRBV3-1 (or the pseudogene TRBV3-2) and TRBJ1-2, with D perhaps TRBD1 (6 bases). This CDR3 has 13 amino acids. Germline CDR1 reads LGHDT; CDR2 reads YNNKEL (reference sequence). Trimming shortened V by 6 bases and J by 4 bases, and 12 bases separated the two germline ends. CDR3 amino acids: CASRLTGTYGYTF. The CDR3 DNA is TGTGCCAGCAGGCTAACAGGGACCTATGGCTACACCTTC.

The chain recombines TRBV7-2 with TRBJ1-1; D unclear. There are 15 residues in the CDR3. In germline, CDR1 is SGHTA, CDR2 FQGNSA. Trimming took off 1 base at V and 8 bases at J, with 17 bases between the two ends. The CDR3 DNA reads as TGTGCCAGCAGCTTAGTATCCTTTGGCGGGGAGGAAGCTTTCTTT. This translates into CASSLVSFGGEEAFF.

The chain employs TRBV5-6 and TRBJ2-7; TRBD1 is a possible D gene (6 bases). Trimming left V 2 bases short and J 1 base short, with 25 bases between. The CDR3 sequence is 19 residues long. The germline CDR1 and CDR2 sequences are SGHDT and YYEEEE. Here the CDR3 reads CASSFKAWAGELGSYEQYF. Here the CDR3 DNA reads TGTGCCAGCAGCTTTAAGGCGTGGGCAGGGGAATTAGGGTCCTACGAGCAGTACTTC.

This clone appeared a few times. This rearrangement joins TRBV19 to TRBJ2-1; unclear D gene. Germline V gene data show CDR1 as LNHDA and CDR2 as SQIVND (reference sequence). V was trimmed by 4 bases and J by 2 bases, leaving 9 bases between them. CDR3 size: 14 residues. The CDR3 nucleotides are TGTGCCAGTAGTAGCGATAGAACCTACAATGAGCAGTTCTTC. Translated: CASSSDRTYNEQFF.

The chain combines TRBV24-1 with TRBJ2-1, with 12 bases aligning to TRBD2. CDR1 and CDR2 from the germline V gene are KGHDR and SFDVKD. Germline trimming cut 4 bases from V and 2 bases from J; bases unmatched to any gene: 2. This CDR3 is built from 16 residues. CDR3 region: CATSDSSGRAYNEQFF. In DNA form, the CDR3 reads TGTGCCACCAGTGACTCTAGCGGGAGGGCCTACAATGAGCAGTTCTTC.

V usage is TRBV18 and J usage is TRBJ2-5; 11 bases match TRBD1. The germline gives CDR1 KGHSH, CDR2 LQKENI. The CDR3 extends over 16 amino acids. V shed 5 bases, J shed 8 bases, and the junction held 13 bases outside the gene matches. The CDR3 nucleotides read TGTGCCAGCTCAGAGTACGGGACAGGGGGAACTCGAACCCAGTACTTC. It codes for CASSEYGTGGTRTQYF.

The rearrangement joins TRBV6-5 to TRBJ2-1; 8 positions match TRBD2. V shed 6 bases, J shed 2 bases, and the junction held 6 bases outside the gene matches. The CDR3 is made up of 15 amino acids. CDR1 MNHEY and CDR2 SVGAGI come from the germline V gene. The CDR3 reads CASRLLAEAYNEQFF. In nucleotides, the CDR3 is TGTGCCAGCAGACTACTAGCGGAGGCCTACAATGAGCAGTTCTTC.

The chain combines TRBV6-5 with TRBJ2-1; the D gene is possibly TRBD2 (6 bases). Germline-derived CDR1 and CDR2 are MNHEY and SVGAGI. V shed 0 bases and J shed 7 bases, with 16 bases lying between them. The CDR3 has 16 amino acids. The CDR3: CASSYSLARDQNEQFF. CDR3 in DNA: TGTGCCAGCAGTTACTCCCTAGCGCGGGATCAAAATGAGCAGTTCTTC.

The rearrangement uses TRBV29-1 and TRBJ2-7, with a tentative D call TRBD1 (6 bases). The germline V and J ends were trimmed by 7 bases and 3 bases, with 16 bases remaining between them. The CDR3 is 13 amino acids. Germline V gives CDR1 SQVTM, CDR2 ANQGSEA. This chain's CDR3 is CSGGGTGSYEQYF. In nucleotides, the CDR3 is TGCAGCGGTGGGGGCACAGGGAGCTACGAGCAGTACTTC.

The chain recombines TRBV30 with TRBJ1-6; D perhaps matches TRBD1 (6 bases). The V and J ends lost 0 bases and 6 bases respectively, with 15 bases between them. CDR1 and CDR2 (germline): GTSNPN, SVGIG (reference sequence). The length of the CDR3 is 16 residues. This CDR3 is CAWSVRVTGTNSPLHF. The CDR3 DNA is TGTGCCTGGAGTGTAAGAGTAACAGGGACTAATTCACCCCTCCACTTT.